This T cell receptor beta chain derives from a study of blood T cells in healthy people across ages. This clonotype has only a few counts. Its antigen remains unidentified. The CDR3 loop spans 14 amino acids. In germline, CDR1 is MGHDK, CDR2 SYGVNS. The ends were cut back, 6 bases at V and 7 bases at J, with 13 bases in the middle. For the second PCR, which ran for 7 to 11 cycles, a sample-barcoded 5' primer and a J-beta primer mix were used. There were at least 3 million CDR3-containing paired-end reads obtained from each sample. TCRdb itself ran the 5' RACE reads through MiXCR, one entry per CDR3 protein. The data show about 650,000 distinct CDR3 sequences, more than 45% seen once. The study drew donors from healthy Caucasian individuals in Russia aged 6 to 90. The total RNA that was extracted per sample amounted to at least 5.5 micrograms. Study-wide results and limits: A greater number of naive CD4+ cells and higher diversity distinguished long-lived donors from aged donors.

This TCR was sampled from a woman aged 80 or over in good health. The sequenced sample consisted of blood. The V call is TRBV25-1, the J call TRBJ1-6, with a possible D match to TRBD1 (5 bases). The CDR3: CASSGHLRNSPLHF. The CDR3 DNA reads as TGTGCCAGCAGCGGACATTTAAGGAATTCACCCCTCCACTTT. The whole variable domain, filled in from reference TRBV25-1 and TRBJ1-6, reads EADIYQTPRYLVIGTGKKITLECSQTMGHDKMYWYQQDPGMELHLIHYSYGVNSTEKGDLSSESTVSRIRTEHFPLTLESARPSHTSQYLCASSGHLRNSPLHFGNGTRLTVT.